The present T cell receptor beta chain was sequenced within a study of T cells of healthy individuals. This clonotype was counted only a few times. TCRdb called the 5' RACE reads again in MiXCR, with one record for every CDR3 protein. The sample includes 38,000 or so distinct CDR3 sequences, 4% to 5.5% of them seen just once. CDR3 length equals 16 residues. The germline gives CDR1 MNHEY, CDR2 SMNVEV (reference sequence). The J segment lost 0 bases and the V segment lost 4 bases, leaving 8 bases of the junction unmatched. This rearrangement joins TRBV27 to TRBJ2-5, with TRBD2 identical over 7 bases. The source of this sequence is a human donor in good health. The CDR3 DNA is TGTGCCAGCAGTTCGCTAGGACTAGAGCACCAAGAGACCCAGTACTTC. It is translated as CASSSLGLEHQETQYF.